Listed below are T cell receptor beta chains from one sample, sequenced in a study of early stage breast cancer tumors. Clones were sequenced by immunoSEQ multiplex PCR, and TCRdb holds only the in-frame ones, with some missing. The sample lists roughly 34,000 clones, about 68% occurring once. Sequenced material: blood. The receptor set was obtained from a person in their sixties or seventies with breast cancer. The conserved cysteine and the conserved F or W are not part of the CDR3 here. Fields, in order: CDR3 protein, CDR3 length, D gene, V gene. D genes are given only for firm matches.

CDR3aa: ASSLDLKKTQY
len: 11
d_gene: .
v_gene: TRBV11-3

CDR3aa: ASSSGDRGSYNEQF
len: 14
d_gene: TRBD1
v_gene: TRBV7-9

CDR3aa: ASSRDRVPNYGYT
len: 13
d_gene: TRBD1
v_gene: TRBV2

CDR3aa: SVAIGMGYEQY
len: 11
d_gene: .
v_gene: TRBV29-1

CDR3aa: ASSLDAGYNEQF
len: 12
d_gene: .
v_gene: TRBV7-2

CDR3aa: ASSFLLAGGDEQY
len: 13
d_gene: TRBD2
v_gene: TRBV7-2

CDR3aa: ASSLTSGSNEQF
len: 12
d_gene: TRBD2
v_gene: TRBV6-5

CDR3aa: ASSSGGLAGGREQY
len: 14
d_gene: TRBD2
v_gene: TRBV6-5

CDR3aa: ASSQWVLGLDTQY
len: 13
d_gene: .
v_gene: TRBV4-1

CDR3aa: ASSSWGGDPYEQY
len: 13
d_gene: TRBD2
v_gene: TRBV6-5

CDR3aa: ASSTDRSAGNTIY
len: 13
d_gene: TRBD1
v_gene: TRBV7-2

CDR3aa: ASSLAALGGWGMNTEAF
len: 17
d_gene: .
v_gene: TRBV7-9

CDR3aa: ASSLASGEGYNEQF
len: 14
d_gene: TRBD2
v_gene: TRBV5-4

CDR3aa: ASSDSIGGTGEAF
len: 13
d_gene: TRBD1
v_gene: TRBV6-4

CDR3aa: ASRAPRGVAGNTIY
len: 14
d_gene: .
v_gene: TRBV9

CDR3aa: ASSLRLAGGQNEQF
len: 14
d_gene: TRBD2
v_gene: TRBV7-9

CDR3aa: ASSPDSSFYGYT
len: 12
d_gene: .
v_gene: TRBV18

CDR3aa: ASSRGGAAMNTEAF
len: 14
d_gene: .
v_gene: TRBV5-4

CDR3aa: ASSLAATPETQY
len: 12
d_gene: .
v_gene: TRBV5-4

CDR3aa: ASSPAGLYGYT
len: 11
d_gene: .
v_gene: TRBV19

CDR3aa: ASSGTGEGAKNIQY
len: 14
d_gene: TRBD1
v_gene: TRBV5-4

CDR3aa: ASSQALLGDTIY
len: 12
d_gene: .
v_gene: TRBV7-9

CDR3aa: ASSPQVFSNQPQH
len: 13
d_gene: .
v_gene: TRBV27

CDR3aa: ASSLDRDTEAF
len: 11
d_gene: .
v_gene: TRBV11-3

CDR3aa: ASSYDAGEFNSPLH
len: 14
d_gene: .
v_gene: TRBV6-5

CDR3aa: SAREGYEQY
len: 9
d_gene: .
v_gene: TRBV20-1

CDR3aa: ASSQGQFGQPQH
len: 12
d_gene: .
v_gene: TRBV4-1

CDR3aa: ASSKWDITGVNQPQH
len: 15
d_gene: TRBD1
v_gene: TRBV28

CDR3aa: AWSVGTGGADTQY
len: 13
d_gene: TRBD1
v_gene: TRBV30

CDR3aa: ASRKQGISGNTIY
len: 13
d_gene: .
v_gene: TRBV2

CDR3aa: ASSAGQGLAGANVLT
len: 15
d_gene: TRBD1
v_gene: TRBV19

CDR3aa: ASSLELAGTPAGGTQY
len: 16
d_gene: TRBD2
v_gene: TRBV5-1

CDR3aa: ASSLNSDTQY
len: 10
d_gene: .
v_gene: TRBV7-9

CDR3aa: ASRIPAAGRAFADTQY
len: 16
d_gene: TRBD2
v_gene: TRBV25-1

CDR3aa: ASSLTQDRPIYGYT
len: 14
d_gene: .
v_gene: TRBV18

CDR3aa: ASSLDANEKLF
len: 11
d_gene: .
v_gene: TRBV18

CDR3aa: ASSRRDSSYEQY
len: 12
d_gene: TRBD1
v_gene: TRBV27

CDR3aa: AASTGDSNQPQH
len: 12
d_gene: TRBD1
v_gene: TRBV6-1

CDR3aa: ASSPTYGTNEKLF
len: 13
d_gene: .
v_gene: TRBV5-5

CDR3aa: ASSEVVDLYGRVNETQY
len: 17
d_gene: .
v_gene: TRBV6-1

CDR3aa: ASSLDETTGNTIY
len: 13
d_gene: .
v_gene: TRBV7-6

CDR3aa: ASRLTGVPNEKLF
len: 13
d_gene: TRBD1
v_gene: TRBV5-8

CDR3aa: ASSPYRGSNQPQH
len: 13
d_gene: TRBD1
v_gene: TRBV4-2

CDR3aa: ASSSGALSTEAF
len: 12
d_gene: .
v_gene: TRBV7-1

CDR3aa: ASSLVAIPPGEQF
len: 13
d_gene: .
v_gene: TRBV5-1

CDR3aa: ATSGQLYNQPQH
len: 12
d_gene: .
v_gene: TRBV15

CDR3aa: ASSLSPADTYQPQH
len: 14
d_gene: .
v_gene: TRBV4-1

CDR3aa: ASSPSQGANEKLF
len: 13
d_gene: TRBD1
v_gene: TRBV18

CDR3aa: ASSSPPREGYT
len: 11
d_gene: .
v_gene: TRBV28